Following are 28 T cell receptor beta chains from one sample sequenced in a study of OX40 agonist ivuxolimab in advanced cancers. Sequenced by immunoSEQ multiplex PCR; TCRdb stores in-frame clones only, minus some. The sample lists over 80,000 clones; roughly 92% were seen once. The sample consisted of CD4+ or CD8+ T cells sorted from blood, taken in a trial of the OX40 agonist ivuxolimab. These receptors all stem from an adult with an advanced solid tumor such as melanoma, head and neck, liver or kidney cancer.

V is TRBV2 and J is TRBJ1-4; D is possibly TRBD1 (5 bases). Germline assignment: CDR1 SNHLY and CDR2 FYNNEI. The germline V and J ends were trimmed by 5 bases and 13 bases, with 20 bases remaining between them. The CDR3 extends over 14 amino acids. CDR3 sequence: CASSRNSEVGGLFF. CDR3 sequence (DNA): TGTGCCAGCAGTAGGAACAGTGAGGTGGGGGGACTGTTTTTT.

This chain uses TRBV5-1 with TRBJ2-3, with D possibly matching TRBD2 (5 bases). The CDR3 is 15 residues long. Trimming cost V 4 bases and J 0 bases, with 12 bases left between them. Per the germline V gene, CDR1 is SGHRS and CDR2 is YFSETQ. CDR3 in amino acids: CASSLTRGSTDTQYF. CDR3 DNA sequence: TGCGCCAGCAGCCTCACACGAGGGAGCACAGATACGCAGTATTTT.

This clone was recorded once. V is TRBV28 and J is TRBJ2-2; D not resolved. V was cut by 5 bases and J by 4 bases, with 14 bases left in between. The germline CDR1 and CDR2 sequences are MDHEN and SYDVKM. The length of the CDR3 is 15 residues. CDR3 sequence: CASSRSSRRTGELFF. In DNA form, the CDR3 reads TGTGCCAGCAGTAGGTCCTCACGGCGCACCGGGGAGCTGTTTTTT.

The CDR3 sequence: CASSPNPSGAYEQYF. The CDR3 DNA reads as TGTGCCAGCTCACCAAATCCTAGCGGGGCCTACGAGCAGTACTTC. The chain carries TRBV18 and TRBJ2-7, with 9 positions matching TRBD2. CDR3 length: 15 amino acids. Germline CDR1 reads KGHSH; CDR2 reads LQKENI. Losses at the gene ends were 2 bases for V and 2 bases for J; bases not matched to a gene: 4.

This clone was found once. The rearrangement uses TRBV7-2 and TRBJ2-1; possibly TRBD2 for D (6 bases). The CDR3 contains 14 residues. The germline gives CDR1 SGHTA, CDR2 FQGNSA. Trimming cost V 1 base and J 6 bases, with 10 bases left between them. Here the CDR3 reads CASSLDRGSNEQFF. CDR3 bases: TGTGCCAGCAGCTTAGACCGGGGGAGCAATGAGCAGTTCTTC. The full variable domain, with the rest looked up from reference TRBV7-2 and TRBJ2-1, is GAGVSQSPSNKVTEKGKDVELRCDPISGHTALYWYRQSLGQGLEFLIYFQGNSAPDKSGLPSDRFSAERTGGSVSTLTIQRTQQEDSAVYLCASSLDRGSNEQFFGPGTRLTVL.

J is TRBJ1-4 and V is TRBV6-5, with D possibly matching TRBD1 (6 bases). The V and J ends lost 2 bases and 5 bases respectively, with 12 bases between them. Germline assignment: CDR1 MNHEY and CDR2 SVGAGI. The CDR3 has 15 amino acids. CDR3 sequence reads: CASSYGTTQNEKLFF. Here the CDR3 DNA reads TGTGCCAGCAGTTACGGGACAACTCAGAATGAAAAACTGTTTTTT.

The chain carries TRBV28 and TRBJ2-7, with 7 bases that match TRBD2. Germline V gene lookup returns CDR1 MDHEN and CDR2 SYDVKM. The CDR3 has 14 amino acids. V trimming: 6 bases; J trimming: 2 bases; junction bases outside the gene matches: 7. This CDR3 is CASSPSGGAYEQYF. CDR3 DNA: TGTGCCAGCAGCCCTAGCGGCGGAGCCTACGAGCAGTACTTC.

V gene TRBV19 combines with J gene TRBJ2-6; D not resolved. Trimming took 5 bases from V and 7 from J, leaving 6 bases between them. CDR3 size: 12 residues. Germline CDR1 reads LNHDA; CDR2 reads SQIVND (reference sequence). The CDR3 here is CASSVGANVLTF. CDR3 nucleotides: TGTGCCAGTAGTGTTGGCGCCAACGTCCTGACTTTC. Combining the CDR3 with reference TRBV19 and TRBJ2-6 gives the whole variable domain DGGITQSPKYLFRKEGQNVTLSCEQNLNHDAMYWYRQDPGQGLRLIYYSQIVNDFQKGDIAEGYSVSREKKESFPLTVTSAQKNPTAFYLCASSVGANVLTFGAGSRLTVL.

The CDR3 nucleotides are TGTGCCAGCAACGCCCAGCGGGGCCAGCCCCAGCATTTT. Residues: CASNAQRGQPQHF. The chain is built from TRBV5-8 and TRBJ1-5, with D maybe TRBD1 (5 bases). The germline V gene encodes CDR1 SGHTS and CDR2 YDEGEE. The CDR3 extends over 13 amino acids. V lost 6 bases and J 7 bases, leaving 14 bases between the germline ends.

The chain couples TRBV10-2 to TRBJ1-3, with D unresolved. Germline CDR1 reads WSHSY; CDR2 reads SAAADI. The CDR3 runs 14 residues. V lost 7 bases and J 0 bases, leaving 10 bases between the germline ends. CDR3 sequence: CASTGRSSGNTIYF. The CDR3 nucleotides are TGCGCCAGCACTGGGCGGAGCTCTGGAAACACCATATATTTT.

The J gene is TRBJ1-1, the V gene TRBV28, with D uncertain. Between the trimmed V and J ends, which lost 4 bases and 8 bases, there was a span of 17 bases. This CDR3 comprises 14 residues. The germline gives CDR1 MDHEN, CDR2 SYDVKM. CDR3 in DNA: TGTGCCAGCAGTTCCCCCTCAACCTCTCAGGAAGCTTTCTTT. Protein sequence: CASSSPSTSQEAFF.

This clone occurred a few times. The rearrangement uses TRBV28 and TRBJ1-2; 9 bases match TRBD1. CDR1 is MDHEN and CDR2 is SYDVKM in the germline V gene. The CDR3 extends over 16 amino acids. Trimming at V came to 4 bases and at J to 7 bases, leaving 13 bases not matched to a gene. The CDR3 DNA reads TGTGCCAGCAGTTACCAACCTGGGACAGGGAGAGGTGGCTACACCTTC. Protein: CASSYQPGTGRGGYTF.

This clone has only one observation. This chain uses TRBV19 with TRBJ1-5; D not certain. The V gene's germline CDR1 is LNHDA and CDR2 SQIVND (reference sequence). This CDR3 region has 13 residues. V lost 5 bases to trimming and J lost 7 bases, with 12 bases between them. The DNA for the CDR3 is TGTGCCAGTAGTTCCGCGGCGGGACAGCCCCAGCATTTT. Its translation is CASSSAAGQPQHF.

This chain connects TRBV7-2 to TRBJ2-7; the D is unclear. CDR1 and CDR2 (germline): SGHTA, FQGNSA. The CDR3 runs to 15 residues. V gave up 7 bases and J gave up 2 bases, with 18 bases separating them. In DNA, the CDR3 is TGTGCCAGCACCCCCTCCTTAAGCGCTCCCTACGAGCAGTACTTC. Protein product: CASTPSLSAPYEQYF.

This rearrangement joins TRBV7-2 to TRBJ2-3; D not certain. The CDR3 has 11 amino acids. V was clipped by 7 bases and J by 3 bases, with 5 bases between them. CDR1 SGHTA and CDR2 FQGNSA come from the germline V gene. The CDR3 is CASTNTDTQYF. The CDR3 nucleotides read TGTGCCAGCACCAATACAGATACGCAGTATTTT.

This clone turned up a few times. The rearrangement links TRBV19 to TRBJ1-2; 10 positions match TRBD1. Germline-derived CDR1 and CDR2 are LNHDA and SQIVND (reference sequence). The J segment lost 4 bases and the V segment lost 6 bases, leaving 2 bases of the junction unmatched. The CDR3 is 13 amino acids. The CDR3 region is CASSRTGGYGYTF. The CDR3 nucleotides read TGTGCCAGTAGCAGGACAGGGGGCTATGGCTACACCTTC.

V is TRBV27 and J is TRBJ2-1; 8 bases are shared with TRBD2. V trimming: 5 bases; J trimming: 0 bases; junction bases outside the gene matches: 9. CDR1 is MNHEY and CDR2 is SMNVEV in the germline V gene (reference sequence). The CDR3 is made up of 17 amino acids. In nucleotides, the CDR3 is TGTGCCAGCAGTCCCCTCCCCGGGAGGGGCTCCTACAATGAGCAGTTCTTC. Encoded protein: CASSPLPGRGSYNEQFF.

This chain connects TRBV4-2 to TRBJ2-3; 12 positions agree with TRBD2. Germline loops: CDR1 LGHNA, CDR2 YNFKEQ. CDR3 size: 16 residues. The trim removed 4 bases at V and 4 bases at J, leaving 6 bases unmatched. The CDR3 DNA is TGTGCCAGCAGCCGTCTAGCGGGAGGGCCGTCAGATACGCAGTATTTT. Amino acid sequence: CASSRLAGGPSDTQYF.

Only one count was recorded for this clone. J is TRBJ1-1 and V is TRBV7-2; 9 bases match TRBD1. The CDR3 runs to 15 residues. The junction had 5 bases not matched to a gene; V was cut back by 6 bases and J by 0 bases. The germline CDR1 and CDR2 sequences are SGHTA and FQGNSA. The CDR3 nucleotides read TGTGCCAGCAGGGCGACAGGGGGGATGAACACTGAAGCTTTCTTT. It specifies CASRATGGMNTEAFF. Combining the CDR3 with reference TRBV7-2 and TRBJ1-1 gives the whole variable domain GAGVSQSPSNKVTEKGKDVELRCDPISGHTALYWYRQSLGQGLEFLIYFQGNSAPDKSGLPSDRFSAERTGGSVSTLTIQRTQQEDSAVYLCASRATGGMNTEAFFGQGTRLTVV.

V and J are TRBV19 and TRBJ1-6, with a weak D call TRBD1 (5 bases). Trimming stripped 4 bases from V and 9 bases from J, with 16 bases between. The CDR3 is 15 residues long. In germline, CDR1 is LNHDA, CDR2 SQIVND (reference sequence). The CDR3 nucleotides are TGTGCCAGTAGTACCTCTCAGGGTATCGGTTCACCCCTCCACTTT. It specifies CASSTSQGIGSPLHF.

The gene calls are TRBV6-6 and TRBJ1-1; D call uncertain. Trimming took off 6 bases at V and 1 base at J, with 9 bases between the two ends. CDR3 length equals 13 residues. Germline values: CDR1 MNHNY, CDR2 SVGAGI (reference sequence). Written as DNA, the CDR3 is TGTGCCAGCAGATCACGGAGGAACACTGAAGCTTTCTTT. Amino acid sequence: CASRSRRNTEAFF.

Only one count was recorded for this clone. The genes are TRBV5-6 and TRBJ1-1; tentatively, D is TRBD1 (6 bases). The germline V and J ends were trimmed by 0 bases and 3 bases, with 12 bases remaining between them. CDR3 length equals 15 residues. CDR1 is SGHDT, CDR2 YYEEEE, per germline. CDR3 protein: CASSLVNREDTEAFF. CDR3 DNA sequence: TGTGCCAGCAGCTTGGTCAACAGGGAGGACACTGAAGCTTTCTTT.

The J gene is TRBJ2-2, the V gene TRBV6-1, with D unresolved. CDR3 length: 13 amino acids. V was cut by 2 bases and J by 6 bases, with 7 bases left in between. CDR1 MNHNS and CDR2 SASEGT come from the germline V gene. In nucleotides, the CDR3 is TGTGCCAGCAGTGAACTTGGGCCCGGGGAGCTGTTTTTT. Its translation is CASSELGPGELFF.

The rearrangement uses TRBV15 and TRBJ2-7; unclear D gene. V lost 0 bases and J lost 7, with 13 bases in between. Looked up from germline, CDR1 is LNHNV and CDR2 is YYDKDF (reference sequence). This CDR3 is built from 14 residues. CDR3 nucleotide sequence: TGTGCCACCAGCAGAGAAACTTTGGGGTTGGAGCAGTACTTC. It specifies CATSRETLGLEQYF.

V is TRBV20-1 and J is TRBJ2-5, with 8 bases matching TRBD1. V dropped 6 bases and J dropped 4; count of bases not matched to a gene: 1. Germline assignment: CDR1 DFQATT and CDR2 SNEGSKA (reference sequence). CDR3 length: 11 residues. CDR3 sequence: CSARGLETQYF. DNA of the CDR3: TGCAGTGCCAGGGGGCTAGAGACCCAGTACTTC.

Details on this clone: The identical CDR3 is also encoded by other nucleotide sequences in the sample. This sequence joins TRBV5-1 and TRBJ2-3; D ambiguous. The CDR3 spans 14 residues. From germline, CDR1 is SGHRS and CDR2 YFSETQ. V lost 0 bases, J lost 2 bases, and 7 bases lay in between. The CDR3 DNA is TGCGCCAGCAGCTTGGGGGCCTCCACAGATACGCAGTATTTT. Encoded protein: CASSLGASTDTQYF. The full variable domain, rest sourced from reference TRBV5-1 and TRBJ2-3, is KAGVTQTPRYLIKTRGQQVTLSCSPISGHRSVSWYQQTPGQGLQFLFEYFSETQRNKGNFPGRFSGRQFSNSRSEMNVSTLELGDSALYLCASSLGASTDTQYFGPGTRLTVL.

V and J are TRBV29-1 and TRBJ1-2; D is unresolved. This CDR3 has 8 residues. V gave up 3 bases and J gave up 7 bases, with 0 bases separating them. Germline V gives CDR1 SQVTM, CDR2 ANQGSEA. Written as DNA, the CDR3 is TGCAGCGTTGATGGCTACACCTTC. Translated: CSVDGYTF. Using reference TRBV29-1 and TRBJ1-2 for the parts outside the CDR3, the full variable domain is SAVISQKPSRDICQRGTSLTIQCQVDSQVTMMFWYRQQPGQSLTLIATANQGSEATYESGFVIDKFPISRPNLTFSTLTVSNMSPEDSSIYLCSVDGYTFGSGTRLTVV.

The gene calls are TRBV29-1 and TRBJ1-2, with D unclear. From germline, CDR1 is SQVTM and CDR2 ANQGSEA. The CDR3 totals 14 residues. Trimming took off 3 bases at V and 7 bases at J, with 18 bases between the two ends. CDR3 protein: CSVDENVGLSGYTF. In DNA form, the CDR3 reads TGCAGCGTTGACGAAAACGTAGGGCTGAGTGGCTACACCTTC. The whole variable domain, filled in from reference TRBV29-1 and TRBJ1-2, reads SAVISQKPSRDICQRGTSLTIQCQVDSQVTMMFWYRQQPGQSLTLIATANQGSEATYESGFVIDKFPISRPNLTFSTLTVSNMSPEDSSIYLCSVDENVGLSGYTFGSGTRLTVV.